One and the same sample provided the 12 T cell receptor beta chains below, sequenced in a study of T cell changes during pregnancy in multiple sclerosis. Produced via immunoSEQ multiplex PCR; TCRdb's table is partial and in-frame only. The top ten hold about 4.5% of the sample, which has 70,000 to 100,000 clones, approximately 92% seen once. The sequencing here drew on peripheral blood, taken in the first trimester of pregnancy. The receptors here all came from a female donor with multiple sclerosis, enrolled in a pregnancy study.

This chain connects TRBV9 to TRBJ1-6; TRBD1 matches 7 bases. The trim removed 0 bases at V and 15 bases at J, leaving 9 bases unmatched. CDR3 length equals 14 residues. Germline CDR1 reads SGDLS; CDR2 reads YYNGEE. The CDR3 loop is CASSVALQGGSLHF. The CDR3 nucleotides are TGTGCCAGCAGCGTAGCTCTTCAGGGGGGAAGCCTCCACTTT. Combining the CDR3 with reference TRBV9 and TRBJ1-6 gives the whole variable domain DSGVTQTPKHLITATGQRVTLRCSPRSGDLSVYWYQQSLDQGLQFLIQYYNGEERAKGNILERFSAQQFPDLHSELNLSSLELGDSALYFCASSVALQGGSLHFGNGTRLTVT.

The chain carries TRBV14 and TRBJ1-6; possible D gene TRBD1, 5 bases. Germline V gene data show CDR1 as SGHDN and CDR2 as FVKESK. Trimming took off 0 bases at V and 9 bases at J, with 21 bases between the two ends. The length of the CDR3 is 18 residues. The CDR3 sequence: CASSQDGLTGGIGSPLHF. DNA of the CDR3: TGTGCCAGCAGCCAAGATGGCCTGACCGGGGGAATCGGTTCACCCCTCCACTTT.

V and J are TRBV29-1 and TRBJ1-2; D may be TRBD1 (6 bases). This CDR3 has 16 amino acids. CDR1 is SQVTM and CDR2 is ANQGSEA in the germline V gene. V shed 1 base and J shed 4 bases, with 19 bases lying between them. The CDR3 nucleotides read TGCAGCGTTGAAGTCGCGGGCAAGGACAGACCCTATGGCTACACCTTC. Encoded protein: CSVEVAGKDRPYGYTF.

The chain has TRBV10-2 and TRBJ1-2; D uncertain. Germline loops: CDR1 WSHSY, CDR2 SAAADI. The CDR3 totals 14 residues. Trimming stripped 1 base from V and 4 bases from J, with 10 bases between. This CDR3 is CASSEFRGPYGYTF. CDR3 coding DNA: TGCGCCAGCAGTGAGTTCCGGGGTCCCTATGGCTACACCTTC.

The chain recombines TRBV27 with TRBJ2-1, with no clear D. This CDR3 is 14 amino acids long. Trimming cost V 2 bases and J 4 bases, with 9 bases left between them. CDR1 and CDR2 (germline): MNHEY, SMNVEV (reference sequence). This CDR3 reads CASSLGRIYNEQFF. Written as DNA, the CDR3 is TGTGCCAGCAGTTTAGGCAGGATTTACAATGAGCAGTTCTTC.

This clone was seen at least ten times. This sequence joins TRBV7-3 and TRBJ2-1; the match to TRBD1 covers 9 bases. The CDR3 spans 15 residues. Germline CDR1 and CDR2: SGHTA and FQGTGA. The V and J ends lost 3 bases and 3 bases, in that order; junction bases with no gene match: 3. The CDR3 coding sequence is TGTGCCAGCAGCTTGACAGGGGGGTACTACAATGAGCAGTTCTTC. Its protein is CASSLTGGYYNEQFF.

This clone was counted once. This chain links TRBV12-5 with TRBJ1-1; no clear D gene. The CDR3 has 14 amino acids. V shed 1 base and J shed 4 bases, with 10 bases lying between them. Germline-derived CDR1 and CDR2 are LGHNT and FRNRAP. The CDR3 bases are TGTGCTAGTGGTTTGGGGGGAGGCTTCACTGAAGCTTTCTTT. Translation gives CASGLGGGFTEAFF.

This chain links TRBV7-9 with TRBJ2-1; TRBD2 might be the D (5 bases). CDR3 length equals 17 residues. V dropped 4 bases and J dropped 5 bases, with 21 bases sitting between them. Germline CDR1 and CDR2: SEHNR and FQNEAQ (reference sequence). In DNA, the CDR3 is TGTGCCAGCAGCTCCCCGTCTCGCGGACGGACTGACAATGAGCAGTTCTTC. This encodes CASSSPSRGRTDNEQFF.

This chain joins TRBV27 and TRBJ2-1, with 8 bases that match TRBD2. The V gene's germline CDR1 is MNHEY and CDR2 SMNVEV (reference sequence). The CDR3 totals 15 residues. Trimming cost V 3 bases and J 7 bases; bases outside gene matches: 8. Written as DNA, the CDR3 is TGTGCCAGCAGTTTGGCAGCGGGGGTCCAAAATGAGCAGTTCTTC. Translating gives CASSLAAGVQNEQFF.

This clone turned up a few times. The CDR3 DNA reads TGTGCCAGTAGTTTGGGACAGGGGGCGGGATCTGAAGCTTTCTTT. It codes for CASSLGQGAGSEAFF. This chain uses TRBV19 with TRBJ1-1; 12 positions agree with TRBD1. V was pared by 5 bases and J by 6 bases, with 7 bases of the junction left unmatched. This CDR3 is 15 amino acids long. Germline loops: CDR1 LNHDA, CDR2 SQIVND (reference sequence).

The V gene is TRBV7-3, the J gene TRBJ1-1; possible D gene TRBD1, 6 bases. Between the trimmed V and J ends, which lost 6 bases and 6 bases, there was a span of 17 bases. The germline gives CDR1 SGHTA, CDR2 FQGTGA. CDR3 length: 14 amino acids. In DNA form, the CDR3 reads TGTGCCAGCAGACCACTACAGGGTAGCCCTGAAGCTTTCTTT. Translation: CASRPLQGSPEAFF. Based on the CDR3 plus reference TRBV7-3 and TRBJ1-1, the full variable domain is GAGVSQTPSNKVTEKGKYVELRCDPISGHTALYWYRQSLGQGPEFLIYFQGTGAADDSGLPNDRFFAVRPEGSVSTLKIQRTERGDSAVYLCASRPLQGSPEAFFGQGTRLTVV.

This clone was seen a single time. The rearrangement uses TRBV27 and TRBJ1-1; unclear D gene. Trimming stripped 8 bases from V and 10 bases from J, with 14 bases between. This CDR3 has 11 residues. CDR1 is MNHEY and CDR2 is SMNVEV in the germline V gene (reference sequence). CDR3 sequence (DNA): TGTGCCAGCTGGTACGGAACTACAGCTTTCTTT. Translation gives CASWYGTTAFF.